This T cell receptor (beta chain) emerged from a study of OX40 agonist ivuxolimab in advanced cancers. As for the study in general: Past anti-PD-1, anti-PD-L1 or anti-CTLA-4 therapy was accepted, and approximately 40% had received some. Three patients had partial responses: one hepatocellular carcinoma, two cutaneous melanoma.

Some clones are missing from TCRdb's copy, which holds only in-frame ones; the method was immunoSEQ multiplex PCR. The top ten clones hold 9.5% to 12% of a sample with about 20,000 clones, roughly 91% of them seen once. This clonotype originated in an adult with an advanced solid tumor such as melanoma, head and neck, liver or kidney cancer. The material sequenced was CD4+ or CD8+ T cells sorted from blood, taken in a trial of the OX40 agonist ivuxolimab.

The CDR3 spells CARSDGINQPQHF. The CDR3 coding sequence is TGCGCCAGGTCAGACGGCATAAATCAGCCCCAGCATTTT. The chain links TRBV10-2 to TRBJ1-5, with unresolved D. The V gene's germline CDR1 is WSHSY and CDR2 SAAADI. The CDR3 runs 13 residues. The germline V and J ends were trimmed by 9 bases and 4 bases, with 13 bases remaining between them.